One and the same sample provided the 29 T cell receptor beta chains below, sequenced in a study of early T cells in non-severe SARS-CoV-2 infection. TCRdb processed the 5' RACE reads anew with MiXCR; each CDR3 protein has one entry. Here the sample spans about 80,000 distinct CDR3 sequences, 4.5% to 6% being singletons. The sequenced sample was whole blood, obtained at baseline. The receptors here all came from an adult who was a healthcare worker with PCR-confirmed SARS-CoV-2 infection or an uninfected control (not recorded which).

The rearrangement uses TRBV14 and TRBJ1-4, with D possibly matching TRBD1 (5 bases). The V end lost 5 bases, the J end lost 0 bases, and 13 bases lay between the germline ends. This CDR3 has 16 residues. Germline assignment: CDR1 SGHDN and CDR2 FVKESK. CDR3 sequence reads: CASSRPTGSTNEKLFF. CDR3 DNA: TGTGCCAGCAGCAGACCTACAGGATCAACTAATGAAAAACTGTTTTTT.

The gene calls are TRBV29-1 and TRBJ1-4; D uncertain. Germline CDR1 and CDR2: SQVTM and ANQGSEA. The length of the CDR3 is 13 residues. Trimming removed 5 bases at V and 5 bases at J, with 12 bases between. CDR3 protein: CSVSDGRNEKLFF. In DNA, the CDR3 is TGCAGCGTTTCCGATGGGCGGAATGAAAAACTGTTTTTT.

The V gene is TRBV18, the J gene TRBJ2-2; D possibly corresponds to TRBD2 (5 bases). The V gene lost 5 bases and the J gene lost 0 bases, with 10 bases spanning the gap. The germline V gene encodes CDR1 KGHSH and CDR2 LQKENI. The CDR3 is 15 amino acids. The CDR3: CASSARGSNTGELFF. The DNA of the CDR3 is TGTGCCAGCTCAGCTCGCGGGTCGAACACCGGGGAGCTGTTTTTT.

This clonotype was detected only a few times. The rearrangement links TRBV9 to TRBJ2-5; D might be TRBD2 (5 bases). This CDR3 comprises 13 residues. V lost 2 bases, J lost 1 base, and 6 bases lay in between. Germline V lookup: CDR1 SGDLS, CDR2 YYNGEE. In DNA form, the CDR3 reads TGTGCCAGCAGCGTTAGCGTCCAAGAGACCCAGTACTTC. It encodes CASSVSVQETQYF.

At least ten counts were recorded for this clonotype. The chain joins TRBV6-2 or TRBV6-3 to TRBJ2-1; D not certain. Trimming stripped 7 bases from V and 0 bases from J, with 13 bases between. CDR3 length: 15 amino acids. CDR1 MNHEY and CDR2 SVGEGT come from the germline V gene. CDR3 bases: TGTGCCAGCATCGACTCTGCCAACTCCTACAATGAGCAGTTCTTC. It encodes CASIDSANSYNEQFF.

This clonotype was found many times. The rearrangement links TRBV7-9 to TRBJ2-2, with D hard to call. This CDR3 comprises 15 residues. Trimming removed 5 bases from V and 2 bases from J, with 12 bases in between. Germline loops: CDR1 SEHNR, CDR2 FQNEAQ (reference sequence). This CDR3 is CASSPREGNTGELFF. The DNA for the CDR3 is TGTGCCAGCAGCCCGCGTGAAGGAAACACCGGGGAGCTGTTTTTT.

This clonotype appeared many times. V gene TRBV6-5 combines with J gene TRBJ1-6; D gene unclear. Trimming took 6 bases from V and 1 from J, leaving 1 base between them. Germline assignment: CDR1 MNHEY and CDR2 SVGAGI. This CDR3 is 12 amino acids long. The CDR3 reads CASRSYNSPLHF. Written as DNA, the CDR3 is TGTGCCAGCAGGTCCTATAATTCACCCCTCCACTTT.

The sample holds many counts of this clonotype. This sequence joins TRBV10-3 and TRBJ1-5, with a weak D call TRBD1 (6 bases). The germline CDR1 and CDR2 sequences are ENHRY and SYGVKD. The CDR3 runs to 16 residues. V was pared by 0 bases and J by 2 bases, with 11 bases between. The CDR3 spells CAISESGGDGNQPQHF. CDR3 DNA sequence: TGTGCCATCAGTGAGTCTGGGGGCGATGGCAATCAGCCCCAGCATTTT.

This clonotype has ten or more counts. J is TRBJ2-7 and V is TRBV7-9, with 8 bases matching TRBD2. Germline CDR1 is SEHNR and CDR2 is FQNEAQ (reference sequence). The CDR3 length is 15 residues. Germline trimming cut 2 bases from V and 5 bases from J; bases unmatched to any gene: 8. The chain's CDR3 is CASSLRSSGTHEQYF. CDR3 DNA sequence: TGTGCCAGCAGCTTACGGAGTAGCGGGACCCACGAGCAGTACTTC.

This clonotype occurred a few times. The chain uses TRBV27 and TRBJ1-5, with a weak D call TRBD1 (5 bases). Trimming took off 5 bases at V and 0 bases at J, with 17 bases between the two ends. CDR1 and CDR2 from the germline V gene are MNHEY and SMNVEV (reference sequence). This CDR3 is 17 amino acids long. In DNA form, the CDR3 reads TGTGCCAGCAGTCCACGCACGGGCAGGGATAGCAATCAGCCCCAGCATTTT. This encodes CASSPRTGRDSNQPQHF.

Only a few counts were recorded for this clonotype. J is TRBJ1-5 and V is TRBV3-1, with 8 nucleotides matching TRBD1. Trimming removed 4 bases from V and 5 bases from J; junction bases left unmatched: 10. CDR1 LGHDT and CDR2 YNNKEL come from the germline V gene (reference sequence). This CDR3 region has 16 residues. CDR3 in amino acids: CASSLKAQGVHQPQHF. The CDR3 region has the DNA TGTGCCAGCAGCCTTAAGGCACAGGGGGTTCATCAGCCCCAGCATTTT. The variable domain in full, with the rest retrieved from reference TRBV3-1 and TRBJ1-5, is DTAVSQTPKYLVTQMGNDKSIKCEQNLGHDTMYWYKQDSKKFLKIMFSYNNKELIINETVPNRFSPKSPDKAHLNLHINSLELGDSAVYFCASSLKAQGVHQPQHFGDGTRLSIL.

This clonotype came up a few times. The CDR3 reads CASSPTLRENTEAFF. CDR3 nucleotides: TGTGCCAGCAGCCCCACCCTTCGAGAGAACACTGAAGCTTTCTTT. V usage is TRBV5-4 and J usage is TRBJ1-1; D unclear. Deletions cut 4 bases from V and 1 base from J, with 14 bases between. From germline, CDR1 is SGHNT and CDR2 YYREEE (reference sequence). The CDR3 has 15 residues.

This clonotype was detected ten times or more. This chain links TRBV5-1 with TRBJ2-3; the D gene is possibly TRBD2 (5 bases). CDR1 is SGHRS, CDR2 YFSETQ, per germline. V was cut by 1 base and J by 6 bases, with 12 bases left in between. The CDR3 sequence is 14 residues long. CDR3: CASSLTSIADTQYF. The CDR3, as DNA: TGCGCCAGCAGCTTGACTAGTATCGCGGATACGCAGTATTTT.

On this clonotype: This clone may be a read error of a much larger clone one base away. The V and J genes are TRBV7-9 and TRBJ2-7; a weak D match, TRBD1 (6 bases). The CDR3 covers 13 residues. Germline V gives CDR1 SEHNR, CDR2 FQNEAQ (reference sequence). CDR3 residues: CVSSLGQSYEQYF. Here the CDR3 DNA reads TGTGTCAGCAGCTTGGGACAATCCTACGAGCAGTACTTC. Using reference TRBV7-9 and TRBJ2-7 for the parts outside the CDR3, the full variable domain is DTGVSQNPRHKITKRGQNVTFRCDPISEHNRLYWYRQTLGQGPEFLTYFQNEAQLEKSRLLSDRFSAERPKGSFSTLEIQRTEQGDSAMYLCVSSLGQSYEQYFGPGTRLTVT.

This clonotype was found a few times. The chain uses TRBV30 and TRBJ1-5, with 7 bases lining up with TRBD1. This CDR3 has 13 amino acids. J was trimmed by 7 bases and V by 5 bases; bases with no gene match: 8. Germline V gives CDR1 GTSNPN, CDR2 SVGIG (reference sequence). The CDR3, as DNA: TGTGCCTGGGGCCAGGGGGGAAAGCAGCCCCAGCATTTT. Its protein is CAWGQGGKQPQHF.

This clonotype was observed at least ten times. The V call is TRBV29-1, the J call TRBJ1-1; no clear D gene. The CDR3 length is 13 residues. CDR1 and CDR2 from the germline V gene are SQVTM and ANQGSEA. Trimming pared 6 bases from V and 3 bases from J, leaving 14 bases between. The CDR3 sequence is CSVPRGEYTEAFF. The CDR3 region has the DNA TGCAGCGTGCCTCGTGGAGAGTACACTGAAGCTTTCTTT.

This clonotype has ten or more counts. The V call is TRBV15, the J call TRBJ2-1, with 8 nucleotides matching TRBD2. After removal of 0 bases from V and 7 bases from J, the junction contained 11 bases not matched to a gene. Looked up from germline, CDR1 is LNHNV and CDR2 is YYDKDF (reference sequence). The CDR3 spans 17 residues. DNA of the CDR3: TGTGCCACCAGCAGAGATCGCGGCGGGAGGCCCCGGAATGAGCAGTTCTTC. Protein product: CATSRDRGGRPRNEQFF.

The sample holds a few counts of this clonotype. The chain links TRBV27 to TRBJ2-7, with D maybe TRBD1 (6 bases). CDR1 is MNHEY, CDR2 SMNVEV, per germline (reference sequence). The CDR3 loop spans 15 amino acids. With 2 bases removed from V and 4 bases from J, the gap between germline ends came to 15 bases. CDR3 bases: TGTGCCAGCAGTTTAACCGGGACAAGCTTTTACGAGCAGTACTTC. This gives the protein CASSLTGTSFYEQYF.

This clonotype was counted a few times. This rearrangement joins TRBV5-1 to TRBJ2-3, with D possibly called TRBD1 or TRBD2 (5 bases each). The CDR3 loop spans 15 amino acids. V lost 0 bases and J 5 bases, leaving 13 bases between the germline ends. Germline values: CDR1 SGHRS, CDR2 YFSETQ. In DNA, the CDR3 is TGCGCCAGCAGCTTGGAAGGGACCGTAGGAGATACGCAGTATTTT. Translating gives CASSLEGTVGDTQYF. Combining the CDR3 with reference TRBV5-1 and TRBJ2-3 gives the whole variable domain KAGVTQTPRYLIKTRGQQVTLSCSPISGHRSVSWYQQTPGQGLQFLFEYFSETQRNKGNFPGRFSGRQFSNSRSEMNVSTLELGDSALYLCASSLEGTVGDTQYFGPGTRLTVL.

The chain has TRBV10-2 and TRBJ2-2, with D perhaps matching TRBD1 or TRBD2 (5 bases each). Germline loops: CDR1 WSHSY, CDR2 SAAADI. The CDR3 has 14 amino acids. Trimming pared 2 bases from V and 6 bases from J, leaving 10 bases between. CDR3 in amino acids: CASSEAGTAGELFF. CDR3 sequence (DNA): TGCGCCAGCAGTGAGGCAGGGACGGCCGGGGAGCTGTTTTTT.

This clonotype was counted at least ten times. This chain links TRBV7-9 with TRBJ2-1; 8 positions agree with TRBD1. The CDR3 is 15 amino acids. With 5 bases clipped from V and 7 bases from J, the junction kept 10 bases outside the gene matches. The germline CDR1 and CDR2 sequences are SEHNR and FQNEAQ (reference sequence). In DNA, the CDR3 is TGTGCCAGCAGCCCACAGGGGGTATTTTTGAATGAGCAGTTCTTC. It yields the protein CASSPQGVFLNEQFF.

This clonotype turned up a few times. The chain carries TRBV12-3 or TRBV12-4 and TRBJ2-2; D not resolved. Trimming shortened V by 6 bases and J by 4 bases, and 12 bases separated the two germline ends. The CDR3 length is 14 residues. The CDR3 region has the DNA TGTGCCAGCAGCGTCACTGAACCCACCGGGGAGCTGTTTTTT. Translated: CASSVTEPTGELFF.

The chain carries TRBV5-6 and TRBJ2-3; D unclear. Trimming left V 1 base short and J 4 bases short, with 7 bases between. The germline V gene encodes CDR1 SGHDT and CDR2 YYEEEE. This CDR3 spans 13 amino acids. The CDR3 nucleotides read TGTGCCAGCAGCTTGAGTCCCCCAGATACGCAGTATTTT. Protein sequence: CASSLSPPDTQYF.

This rearrangement joins TRBV6-1 to TRBJ1-6, with a possible D match to TRBD1 (6 bases). Trimming took off 7 bases at V and 9 bases at J, with 13 bases between the two ends. This CDR3 has 13 residues. Germline CDR1 MNHNS, CDR2 SASEGT. The CDR3 region has the DNA TGTGCCAGCAACAGGGACCGCGGTTCACCCCTCCACTTT. Translated: CASNRDRGSPLHF.

The sample holds many counts of this clonotype. V usage is TRBV29-1 and J usage is TRBJ2-3; D is unclear. The CDR3 is made up of 14 amino acids. Trimming removed 0 bases from V and 2 bases from J, with 9 bases in between. Germline V CDR1 and CDR2: SQVTM, ANQGSEA. The CDR3 nucleotides are TGCAGCGTTGAAGATAGGGCTTCCACAGATACGCAGTATTTT. It translates to CSVEDRASTDTQYF.

This clonotype was seen repeatedly, ten times or more. The chain uses TRBV11-2 and TRBJ2-7; tentatively, D is TRBD1 (6 bases). Trimming took 4 bases from V and 2 from J, leaving 15 bases between them. Germline assignment: CDR1 SGHAT and CDR2 FQNNGV. The length of the CDR3 is 15 residues. This CDR3 is CASSSPSDRPYEQYF. The CDR3 nucleotides are TGTGCCAGCAGCTCCCCCTCGGACAGACCCTACGAGCAGTACTTC.

The CDR3 spells CASSLSVTPQETQYF. DNA for the CDR3: TGTGCCAGCAGTTTATCGGTAACGCCTCAAGAGACCCAGTACTTC. This chain uses TRBV27 with TRBJ2-5; D is ambiguous. V was trimmed by 0 bases and J by 2 bases, leaving 10 bases between them. Germline CDR1 MNHEY, CDR2 SMNVEV (reference sequence). This CDR3 region has 15 residues.

The rearrangement uses TRBV29-1 and TRBJ2-7, with 7 bases fitting TRBD2. Trimming took 5 bases from V and 2 from J; bases not matched to a gene: 6. Germline CDR1 SQVTM, CDR2 ANQGSEA. CDR3 length: 13 residues. The CDR3 region is CSVRGVNTYEQYF. CDR3 sequence (DNA): TGCAGCGTTCGGGGGGTTAACACCTACGAGCAGTACTTC.

Remarks on this clonotype: The junction and the germline gene differ at one end; a read error may be behind it. This chain uses TRBV6-5 with TRBJ2-3; 14 nucleotides agree with TRBD2. CDR1 is MNHEY, CDR2 SVGAGI, per germline. The CDR3 extends over 15 amino acids. The CDR3 DNA follows: TGTGCCAGCAGTAGGGGACTAGCGGGAGCAGAAACGCAGTATTTT. It yields the protein CASSRGLAGAETQYF.